These 15 T cell receptor beta chains were sequenced from one sample in a study of CD8 T cells in Susac syndrome. RNA in amounts of about 0.5 to 1 ug was reverse transcribed with random hexamers. TCRdb used MiXCR to reprocess the immunoSEQ multiplex PCR reads, holding one entry per CDR3 protein. The sample yields roughly 140,000 distinct CDR3 sequences, approximately 94% seen once. The sequencing sample was made of CD4+ T cells from PBMCs. The receptors stem from a human donor with Susac syndrome.

This clonotype was recorded only once. V usage is TRBV3-1 and J usage is TRBJ2-7; the D gene is possibly TRBD1 (5 bases). Trimming took off 1 base at V and 5 bases at J, with 15 bases between the two ends. The CDR3 is 15 residues long. Germline V gene lookup returns CDR1 LGHDT and CDR2 YNNKEL (reference sequence). This CDR3 reads CASSQVGQYRDEQYF. CDR3 DNA sequence: TGTGCCAGCAGCCAAGTGGGGCAGTATCGCGACGAGCAGTACTTC.

The chain recombines TRBV23-1 with TRBJ2-2; a possible D gene is TRBD1 (5 bases). TRBV23-1 counts as an open reading frame of uncertain function. Trimming took off 0 bases at V and 7 bases at J, with 18 bases between the two ends. The CDR3 is made up of 17 amino acids. As DNA, the CDR3 is TGCGCCAGCAGTCAATCAAAACAGGCTCGAATTGGCGGGGAGCTGTTTTTT. Encoded protein: CASSQSKQARIGGELFF.

The chain uses TRBV20-1 and TRBJ2-1, with 9 nucleotides matching TRBD2. The CDR3 loop spans 14 amino acids. CDR1 is DFQATT and CDR2 is SNEGSKA in the germline V gene (reference sequence). Unmatched junction bases numbered 5, after V lost 6 bases and J lost 2 bases. The CDR3 protein is CSAPLAGTYNEQFF. CDR3 sequence (DNA): TGCAGTGCGCCACTAGCGGGTACCTACAATGAGCAGTTCTTC.

The J gene is TRBJ2-5, the V gene TRBV4-1; D remains unclear. There are 14 residues in the CDR3. Germline V gene lookup returns CDR1 MGHRA and CDR2 YSYEKL. V lost 1 base to trimming and J lost 5 bases, with 11 bases between them. The CDR3 nucleotides are TGCGCCAGCAGCCAAGGAGGCATCGGGGAGACCCAGTACTTC. It specifies CASSQGGIGETQYF.

The chain carries TRBV2 and TRBJ2-7; 7 nucleotides line up with TRBD2. With 0 bases clipped from V and 5 bases from J, the junction kept 10 bases outside the gene matches. Per the germline V gene, CDR1 is SNHLY and CDR2 is FYNNEI. This CDR3 contains 16 residues. CDR3: CASSEAATSVANEQYF. The CDR3 DNA follows: TGTGCCAGCAGTGAAGCAGCTACTAGCGTCGCTAACGAGCAGTACTTC.

The V gene is TRBV11-2, the J gene TRBJ2-4, with 7 nucleotides matching TRBD1. The CDR3 sequence is 14 residues long. V shed 6 bases, J shed 8 bases, and the junction held 10 bases outside the gene matches. Germline-derived CDR1 and CDR2 are SGHAT and FQNNGV. CDR3 region: CASSQTGSGDIQYF. As DNA, the CDR3 is TGTGCCAGCAGTCAGACAGGGAGTGGGGACATTCAGTACTTC.

Only one count was recorded for this clonotype. The chain uses TRBV20-1 and TRBJ2-3, with D tentatively TRBD1 or TRBD2 (5 bases each). Germline CDR1 is DFQATT and CDR2 is SNEGSKA (reference sequence). Between the trimmed V and J ends, which lost 3 bases and 4 bases, there was a span of 11 bases. The CDR3 length is 13 residues. CDR3 amino acids: CSARWGGSDTQYF. The CDR3 DNA sequence: TGCAGTGCTAGGTGGGGCGGGTCAGATACGCAGTATTTT.

In its sample, this clonotype was seen once. V usage is TRBV4-2 and J usage is TRBJ1-1; D gene ambiguous. Germline CDR1 and CDR2: LGHNA and YNFKEQ. The ends were cut back, 0 bases at V and 4 bases at J, with 12 bases in the middle. This CDR3 has 15 residues. The DNA of the CDR3 is TGTGCCAGCAGCCAAGAATCGGGTCTGCTCACTGAAGCTTTCTTT. Encoded protein: CASSQESGLLTEAFF.

The chain uses TRBV3-1 and TRBJ2-6; the D is unclear. The germline CDR1 and CDR2 sequences are LGHDT and YNNKEL (reference sequence). CDR3 size: 18 residues. Trimming cost V 1 base and J 4 bases, with 17 bases left between them. The CDR3 loop is CASSQGAGFGRGANVLTF. CDR3 DNA sequence: TGTGCCAGCAGCCAAGGAGCCGGGTTCGGGCGCGGGGCCAACGTCCTGACTTTC.

DNA for the CDR3: TGTGCCAGCAGCCTCCGACAGGGATGGGAGACCCAGTACTTC. Translated: CASSLRQGWETQYF. The genes are TRBV7-2 and TRBJ2-5, with 7 bases that match TRBD1. J lost 5 bases, V lost 5 bases, and 8 bases had no gene match. This CDR3 comprises 14 residues. Germline loops: CDR1 SGHTA, CDR2 FQGNSA.

The chain combines TRBV12-3 or TRBV12-4 with TRBJ2-5; D is ambiguous. The CDR3 sequence is 14 residues long. Trimming removed 3 bases from V and 2 bases from J, with 10 bases in between. CDR3 sequence: CASSFSHSQETQYF. The CDR3 coding sequence is TGTGCCAGCAGTTTTAGTCACAGTCAAGAGACCCAGTACTTC.

The chain links TRBV29-1 to TRBJ1-4; D may be TRBD1 (5 bases). This CDR3 region has 13 residues. Trimming took 6 bases from V and 2 from J, leaving 10 bases between them. The germline V gene has CDR1 SQVTM and CDR2 ANQGSEA. CDR3 DNA sequence: TGCAGCGTGAAGGGGTTTACTAATGAAAAACTGTTTTTT. Translation: CSVKGFTNEKLFF.

The J gene is TRBJ2-7, the V gene TRBV7-9; possible D gene TRBD1, 5 bases. Germline lookup yields CDR1 SEHNR and CDR2 FQNEAQ (reference sequence). Trimming removed 5 bases at V and 4 bases at J, with 12 bases between. This CDR3 contains 13 residues. CDR3 DNA sequence: TGTGCCAGCAGCCCAGGGCGTAGGTACGAGCAGTACTTC. This translates into CASSPGRRYEQYF. The whole variable domain, remainder taken from reference TRBV7-9 and TRBJ2-7, is DTGVSQNPRHKITKRGQNVTFRCDPISEHNRLYWYRQTLGQGPEFLTYFQNEAQLEKSRLLSDRFSAERPKGSFSTLEIQRTEQGDSAMYLCASSPGRRYEQYFGPGTRLTVT.

The rearrangement uses TRBV7-9 and TRBJ2-3; 11 nucleotides match TRBD2. The CDR3 sequence is 16 residues long. Looked up from germline, CDR1 is SEHNR and CDR2 is FQNEAQ (reference sequence). V lost 6 bases to trimming and J lost 7 bases; unmatched junction nucleotides: 12. CDR3 in DNA: TGTGCCAGCAGGGCGGGACTAGCGGACAACACGAATACGCAGTATTTT. Translation gives CASRAGLADNTNTQYF. Full variable domain (remainder filled in from reference TRBV7-9 and TRBJ2-3): DTGVSQNPRHKITKRGQNVTFRCDPISEHNRLYWYRQTLGQGPEFLTYFQNEAQLEKSRLLSDRFSAERPKGSFSTLEIQRTEQGDSAMYLCASRAGLADNTNTQYFGPGTRLTVL.

This clonotype was recorded only once. The genes are TRBV7-3 and TRBJ2-2; D uncertain. The CDR3 sequence is 14 residues long. CDR1 is SGHTA, CDR2 FQGTGA, per germline. The V and J ends lost 4 bases and 4 bases respectively, with 10 bases between them. Written as DNA, the CDR3 is TGTGCCAGCAGCTCCTCGTCGGGCACCGGGGAGCTGTTTTTT. This encodes CASSSSSGTGELFF.